One and the same sample provided the 32 T cell receptor beta chains below, sequenced in a study of blood T cell repertoires in COVID-19. Sequenced by immunoSEQ multiplex PCR; TCRdb stores in-frame clones only, minus some. Altogether around 110,000 clones are present, around 84% being singletons, with the ten largest covering over 3%. What was sequenced was PBMCs or T cells enriched from blood (not recorded which). The receptors were sampled from a woman aged 25 to 45 who had recovered from COVID-19.

J is TRBJ2-7 and V is TRBV10-1; 8 positions match TRBD2. Germline assignment: CDR1 WNHNN and CDR2 SYGVQD (reference sequence). The ends lost 4 bases at V and 4 bases at J; junction bases unmatched: 18. The CDR3 length is 18 residues. CDR3 nucleotides: TGCGCCAGCAGTGGGCGCGGGGGGTATAGCGGGACGACTTACGAGCAGTACTTC. It yields the protein CASSGRGGYSGTTYEQYF.

The chain carries TRBV5-1 and TRBJ2-2; TRBD2 agrees at 9 bases. The CDR3 is 14 amino acids. Germline values: CDR1 SGHRS, CDR2 YFSETQ. The ends lost 7 bases at V and 5 bases at J; junction bases unmatched: 6. Here the CDR3 reads CASGSAGGTGELFF. The CDR3 nucleotides read TGCGCCAGCGGCTCGGCGGGGGGGACCGGGGAGCTGTTTTTT.

The chain recombines TRBV7-2 with TRBJ2-3, with 8 bases aligning to TRBD1. This CDR3 has 17 amino acids. The ends lost 4 bases at V and 4 bases at J; junction bases unmatched: 13. Germline CDR1 SGHTA, CDR2 FQGNSA. The CDR3 DNA is TGTGCCAGCAGCTCACGCCGACAGGGGATAATCTCAGATACGCAGTATTTT. Amino acid sequence: CASSSRRQGIISDTQYF.

The chain recombines TRBV15 with TRBJ1-2; 9 bases align to TRBD1. CDR1 and CDR2 (germline): LNHNV, YYDKDF (reference sequence). After removal of 1 base from V and 6 bases from J, the junction contained 9 bases not matched to a gene. This CDR3 has 16 amino acids. DNA for the CDR3: TGTGCCACCAGCAGAGGGGGACAGGGTAAAGGTGATGGCTACACCTTC. Protein sequence: CATSRGGQGKGDGYTF. Complete variable domain (other parts from reference TRBV15 and TRBJ1-2): DAMVIQNPRYQVTQFGKPVTLSCSQTLNHNVMYWYQQKSSQAPKLLFHYYDKDFNNEADTPDNFQSRRPNTSFCFLDIRSPGLGDTAMYLCATSRGGQGKGDGYTFGSGTRLTVV.

The V call is TRBV28, the J call TRBJ1-5; the D gene is possibly TRBD1 (5 bases). CDR1 is MDHEN, CDR2 SYDVKM, per germline. The CDR3 loop spans 17 amino acids. V was clipped by 6 bases and J by 2 bases, with 20 bases between them. The CDR3 region is CASSPPGGVIGNQPQHF. CDR3 nucleotide sequence: TGTGCCAGCAGCCCGCCGGGGGGAGTCATTGGCAATCAGCCCCAGCATTTT.

The chain employs TRBV19 and TRBJ1-1, with a possible D match to TRBD1 (6 bases). V shed 7 bases and J shed 10 bases, with 19 bases lying between them. The CDR3 consists of 13 residues. Per the germline V gene, CDR1 is LNHDA and CDR2 is SQIVND (reference sequence). CDR3 nucleotides: TGTGCCAGTATGTTTCTTGCAGGGGAGGGAGCTTTCTTT. Protein: CASMFLAGEGAFF.

The chain links TRBV10-2 to TRBJ2-3; weak D call: TRBD1 (6 bases). CDR3 length: 13 residues. Germline assignment: CDR1 WSHSY and CDR2 SAAADI. Between the trimmed V and J ends, which lost 3 bases and 4 bases, there was a span of 8 bases. The CDR3 region has the DNA TGCGCCAGCAGTGAACAGGGACCAGATACGCAGTATTTT. As protein: CASSEQGPDTQYF.

The rearrangement uses TRBV15 and TRBJ2-1, with a tentative D call TRBD2 (5 bases). V was clipped by 1 base and J by 6 bases, with 7 bases between them. Germline V gene sequence: CDR1 LNHNV, CDR2 YYDKDF (reference sequence). The CDR3 sequence is 13 residues long. The CDR3 DNA reads TGTGCCACCAGCAGAGGTGCGGGCAATGAGCAGTTCTTC. As protein: CATSRGAGNEQFF. The full variable domain, with the rest looked up from reference TRBV15 and TRBJ2-1, is DAMVIQNPRYQVTQFGKPVTLSCSQTLNHNVMYWYQQKSSQAPKLLFHYYDKDFNNEADTPDNFQSRRPNTSFCFLDIRSPGLGDTAMYLCATSRGAGNEQFFGPGTRLTVL.

This clone was observed a single time. V usage is TRBV3-1 (or the pseudogene TRBV3-2) and J usage is TRBJ2-1; D possibly corresponds to TRBD1 (7 bases). V was cut by 1 base and J by 4 bases, with 11 bases left in between. Germline V lookup: CDR1 LGHDT, CDR2 YNNKEL (reference sequence). The CDR3 has 15 amino acids. The CDR3 here is CASSQAGGRYNEQFF. CDR3 sequence (DNA): TGTGCCAGCAGCCAAGCAGGGGGGCGATACAATGAGCAGTTCTTC.

This sequence joins TRBV7-2 and TRBJ1-5; D is uncertain. Per germline, CDR1 SGHTA and CDR2 FQGNSA. This CDR3 has 13 residues. Between the trimmed V and J ends, which lost 2 bases and 5 bases, there was a span of 7 bases. The CDR3 spells CASSLSGYQPQHF. In DNA, the CDR3 is TGTGCCAGCAGCTTAAGCGGATATCAGCCCCAGCATTTT.

The V call is TRBV18, the J call TRBJ1-6; 9 bases align to TRBD1. Trimming took 6 bases from V and 7 from J; bases not matched to a gene: 7. The length of the CDR3 is 15 residues. Germline V gene data show CDR1 as KGHSH and CDR2 as LQKENI. The CDR3 loop is CASSGRTGVNSPLHF. CDR3 DNA sequence: TGTGCCAGCTCCGGACGGACAGGGGTGAATTCACCCCTCCACTTT.

This chain joins TRBV4-2 and TRBJ2-3; D gene ambiguous. The CDR3 runs to 15 residues. From germline, CDR1 is LGHNA and CDR2 YNFKEQ. V was pared by 1 base and J by 0 bases, with 8 bases between. Here the CDR3 DNA reads TGTGCCAGCAGCCAAGCGGTGTCTAGCACAGATACGCAGTATTTT. It translates to CASSQAVSSTDTQYF.

The chain carries TRBV9 and TRBJ2-1; 11 nucleotides agree with TRBD2. V gave up 4 bases and J gave up 7 bases; unmatched junction bases: 7. CDR1 is SGDLS and CDR2 is YYNGEE in the germline V gene. This CDR3 has 15 amino acids. Here the CDR3 reads CASSPTSGSRNEQFF. Written as DNA, the CDR3 is TGTGCCAGCAGCCCCACTAGCGGGAGTAGAAATGAGCAGTTCTTC.

The chain employs TRBV3-1 (or the pseudogene TRBV3-2) and TRBJ2-7, with 9 bases identical to TRBD1. Per the germline V gene, CDR1 is LGHDT and CDR2 is YNNKEL (reference sequence). V shed 0 bases, J shed 0 bases, and the junction held 15 bases outside the gene matches. This CDR3 spans 20 amino acids. As DNA, the CDR3 is TGTGCCAGCAGCCAAGATAGAGCAAGGACAGGGGTTATAAGCTCCTACGAGCAGTACTTC. It is translated as CASSQDRARTGVISSYEQYF.

This clone was seen only a few times. J is TRBJ2-1 and V is TRBV28; 7 nucleotides match TRBD2. Looked up from germline, CDR1 is MDHEN and CDR2 is SYDVKM. Trimming removed 3 bases from V and 7 bases from J; junction bases left unmatched: 18. There are 18 residues in the CDR3. The DNA of the CDR3 is TGTGCCAGCAGTTTTAATGGCGGGAGACGCCGAGTGGAGAATGAGCAGTTCTTC. Amino acids: CASSFNGGRRRVENEQFF. The entire variable domain, with the rest obtained from reference TRBV28 and TRBJ2-1, is as follows: DVKVTQSSRYLVKRTGEKVFLECVQDMDHENMFWYRQDPGLGLRLIYFSYDVKMKEKGDIPEGYSVSREKKERFSLILESASTNQTSMYLCASSFNGGRRRVENEQFFGPGTRLTVL.

The CDR3 bases are TGTGCCAGCAGCTTGTCTACCCCCTGGACTAGCGGGTGGGAAGAGACCCAGTACTTC. This encodes CASSLSTPWTSGWEETQYF. The chain recombines TRBV12-1 with TRBJ2-5; TRBD2, the table's D call, lacks a check against the DNA. TRBV12-1 is recorded as a pseudogene. The CDR3 runs 19 residues.

A single count supports this clone. The chain employs TRBV4-2 and TRBJ2-7; D is perhaps TRBD2 (5 bases). The CDR3 extends over 16 amino acids. V shed 0 bases and J shed 2 bases, with 14 bases lying between them. Germline V CDR1 and CDR2: LGHNA, YNFKEQ. CDR3 coding DNA: TGTGCCAGCAGCCAAGAGGTGAGGGCTTCCCCCTACGAGCAGTACTTC. Protein product: CASSQEVRASPYEQYF.

The chain uses TRBV7-2 and TRBJ1-2; TRBD1 might be the D (6 bases). Trimming cost V 6 bases and J 5 bases, with 16 bases left between them. This CDR3 has 14 amino acids. The germline gives CDR1 SGHTA, CDR2 FQGNSA. CDR3 sequence: CASSPQGYGYGYTF. The CDR3 coding sequence is TGTGCCAGCAGTCCACAGGGTTATGGGTATGGCTACACCTTC.

The V call is TRBV11-2, the J call TRBJ2-3, with D tentatively TRBD2 (6 bases). Germline V CDR1 and CDR2: SGHAT, FQNNGV. Trimming left V 4 bases short and J 1 base short, with 15 bases between. The CDR3 is made up of 16 amino acids. CDR3 nucleotide sequence: TGTGCCAGCAGCTCGGGGACTTTGAGGGGCACAGATACGCAGTATTTT. Protein product: CASSSGTLRGTDTQYF.

This rearrangement joins TRBV7-8 to TRBJ1-5; tentative D call: TRBD1 (6 bases). V was clipped by 2 bases and J by 5 bases, with 10 bases between them. CDR1 is SGHVS and CDR2 is FQNEAQ in the germline V gene. This CDR3 contains 14 residues. In DNA, the CDR3 is TGTGCCAGCAGCTTACTACAGGGTTATCAGCCCCAGCATTTT. It yields the protein CASSLLQGYQPQHF.

The chain employs TRBV4-3 and TRBJ1-1; D gene uncertain. V gave up 0 bases and J gave up 5 bases, with 10 bases separating them. Germline CDR1 and CDR2: LGHNA and YSLEER. The CDR3 loop spans 14 amino acids. The CDR3 loop is CASSQEISVTEAFF. CDR3 in DNA: TGCGCCAGCAGCCAAGAGATTTCAGTGACTGAAGCTTTCTTT.

The V gene is TRBV6-4, the J gene TRBJ2-2; D might be TRBD2 (5 bases). Germline values: CDR1 MRHNA, CDR2 SNTAGT. The CDR3 covers 14 residues. Trimming took 5 bases from V and 5 from J, leaving 12 bases between them. CDR3 in DNA: TGTGCCAGCAGTCGCTCCCCGGGGACCGGGGAGCTGTTTTTT. Its protein product is CASSRSPGTGELFF.

The V gene is TRBV5-1, the J gene TRBJ1-1, with D hard to call. CDR1 and CDR2 (germline): SGHRS, YFSETQ. Deletions cut 0 bases from V and 6 bases from J, with 18 bases between. This CDR3 spans 16 amino acids. CDR3 nucleotides: TGCGCCAGCAGCTTGGGGGTCGTAACCTTCGGGGCTGAAGCTTTCTTT. This sequence encodes CASSLGVVTFGAEAFF.

The chain combines TRBV7-2 with TRBJ2-7; D not certain. Germline CDR1 reads SGHTA; CDR2 reads FQGNSA. This CDR3 has 13 amino acids. Trimming pared 1 base from V and 2 bases from J, leaving 6 bases between. The CDR3 DNA follows: TGTGCCAGCAGCTTAGAACTCCCCTACGAGCAGTACTTC. This encodes CASSLELPYEQYF.

This clone was seen a few times. The chain combines TRBV19 with TRBJ2-5; 8 bases fit TRBD1. The CDR3 has 14 residues. Germline assignment: CDR1 LNHDA and CDR2 SQIVND (reference sequence). V shed 4 bases and J 2 bases; nucleotides not matched to a gene: 3. The CDR3 loop reads CASSRDRQQETQYF. For the CDR3, the DNA is TGTGCCAGTAGTAGGGACAGGCAGCAAGAGACCCAGTACTTC.

The rearrangement uses TRBV5-6 and TRBJ1-6; 8 bases agree with TRBD1. V shed 5 bases, J shed 2 bases, and the junction held 9 bases outside the gene matches. CDR1 and CDR2 from the germline V gene are SGHDT and YYEEEE. This CDR3 is 17 amino acids long. The CDR3 region is CASRQGGWSPYNSPLHF. As DNA, the CDR3 is TGTGCCAGCAGACAGGGGGGCTGGAGCCCCTATAATTCACCCCTCCACTTT.

The V and J genes are TRBV9 and TRBJ2-5; 10 bases match TRBD2. Germline loops: CDR1 SGDLS, CDR2 YYNGEE. V lost 3 bases and J lost 5; bases outside the gene matches: 7. The CDR3 runs to 15 residues. The CDR3 nucleotides are TGTGCCAGCAGCGCGTCAGCGGGAGGGGGGGAGACCCAGTACTTC. Its protein is CASSASAGGGETQYF.

The table lists this clone with a count of one. CDR3 sequence: CAWSVHRVYGYTF. DNA for the CDR3: TGTGCCTGGAGTGTACACAGGGTCTATGGCTACACCTTC. The V gene is TRBV30, the J gene TRBJ1-2, with a possible D match to TRBD1 (6 bases). Between the trimmed V and J ends, which lost 0 bases and 4 bases, there was a span of 9 bases. CDR3 length: 13 amino acids. Germline V gene data show CDR1 as GTSNPN and CDR2 as SVGIG (reference sequence).

The chain recombines TRBV18 with TRBJ1-1; TRBD1 might be the D (5 bases). This CDR3 has 16 residues. The V and J ends lost 4 bases and 4 bases respectively, with 19 bases between them. CDR1 is KGHSH and CDR2 is LQKENI in the germline V gene. In DNA form, the CDR3 reads TGTGCCAGCTCACTCCCCTGGGGGGTGGGAAGCACTGAAGCTTTCTTT. Translating gives CASSLPWGVGSTEAFF.

This chain connects TRBV7-7 to TRBJ2-5; TRBD2 aligns across 12 bases. Germline loops: CDR1 SSHAT, CDR2 FNYEAQ (reference sequence). The CDR3 consists of 15 residues. V trimming: 5 bases; J trimming: 4 bases; junction bases outside the gene matches: 5. The CDR3 nucleotides read TGTGCCAGCAGCAGACTAGCGGGAGCCCCAGAGACCCAGTACTTC. Translating gives CASSRLAGAPETQYF.

The rearrangement uses TRBV5-5 and TRBJ1-2; D ambiguous. The CDR3 sequence is 14 residues long. The germline V gene encodes CDR1 SGHKS and CDR2 YYEKEE (reference sequence). V lost 0 bases to trimming and J lost 4 bases, with 10 bases between them. The CDR3 reads CASSLDGPSYGYTF. CDR3 DNA: TGTGCCAGCAGCTTGGATGGTCCCAGCTATGGCTACACCTTC.

This sequence joins TRBV4-3 and TRBJ2-1; 9 nucleotides agree with TRBD2. CDR1 LGHNA and CDR2 YSLEER come from the germline V gene. This CDR3 has 17 amino acids. The J segment lost 0 bases and the V segment lost 0 bases, leaving 3 bases of the junction unmatched. The CDR3 protein is CASSQDHSGSSYNEQFF. The CDR3 DNA reads TGCGCCAGCAGCCAAGATCATAGCGGGAGCTCCTACAATGAGCAGTTCTTC.